The sequence of this T cell receptor beta chain was determined in a study of blood T cell repertoires in COVID-19. Study details: Samples representing acute and convalescent COVID-19 were sourced from the United States, Italy and Spain.

In this sample, this clone turned up once. TCRdb keeps only in-frame clones here, not all; method: immunoSEQ multiplex PCR. The sample lists fewer than 300,000 clones, about 85% occurring once. Per the germline V gene, CDR1 is MNHEY and CDR2 is SVGAGI. The CDR3 extends over 16 amino acids. The junction had 8 bases not matched to a gene; V was cut back by 4 bases and J by 1 base. Across 20 to 25 US areas, participants ranged in age from roughly 18 to 95 years. Cohort 3 donors were reported recovered after two negative PCRs, clearance, or symptom resolution. The chain couples TRBV6-5 to TRBJ2-7; 9 bases line up with TRBD2. The TCR was taken from a woman aged 50 to 60 who had recovered from COVID-19. Source material: PBMCs or T cells enriched from blood (not recorded which). The CDR3 DNA follows: TGTGCCAGCAGTTCCGTCCTAGCGGGAAATTCCTACGAGCAGTACTTC. It specifies CASSSVLAGNSYEQYF.